The entry below describes one TCR beta chain. Its antigen remains unidentified. TCR beta CDR3 sequences were amplified from RNA transcripts. During a first-round RT-PCR of the TCR CDR3, the HTBI primer set was used. Via MiXCR, TCRdb re-called the multiplex PCR reads, giving one row per CDR3 protein. The sample includes hundreds of thousands of distinct CDR3 sequences, over 40% of them seen just once. The data were obtained in a study of T cells in Graves' hyperthyroidism and ophthalmopathy. Patients showing uncontrolled infection, other autoimmune disease, pregnancy or lactation were ineligible. Findings of the study overall: With a median lead of around 6.7 months before onset, the model predicted ophthalmopathy. Ophthalmopathy and stable hyperthyroidism were told apart by a 13 V-J model. Most thyroid clonotypes with frequency above 0.001 were detected in blood.

Specimen: peripheral blood or thyroid tissue (not recorded which). The clonotype was recovered from an adult man with Graves' disease, either hyperthyroidism or ophthalmopathy (not recorded which).

In DNA form, the CDR3 reads TGTGCCACCAGTGATCGAGGGACAGGGGAGGTCGAGCATTTT. Translation gives CATSDRGTGEVEHF. The chain links TRBV24-1 to TRBJ1-5; 10 bases are a match to TRBD1. V dropped 3 bases and J dropped 14; count of bases not matched to a gene: 9. CDR1 is KGHDR, CDR2 SFDVKD, per germline. CDR3 size: 14 residues.